What follows are 18 T cell receptor beta chains derived from one specimen sequenced in a study of T cell responses to AZD1222 COVID-19 vaccine. Here immunoSEQ multiplex PCR was the method, and the copy in TCRdb shows in-frame clones only, minus some. The table shows some 120,000 clones, with roughly 87% occurring only once. The sequencing used peripheral blood, collected on day 0 of AZD1222 vaccination. The receptors come from an adult in good health.

The chain has TRBV24-1 and TRBJ1-4; D possibly corresponds to TRBD1 (6 bases). V was cut by 9 bases and J by 0 bases, with 19 bases left in between. Germline V gene sequence: CDR1 KGHDR, CDR2 SFDVKD. The CDR3 has 17 amino acids. The CDR3 region is CATQPGGDRPTNEKLFF. The DNA of the CDR3 is TGTGCCACCCAGCCGGGGGGCGACAGGCCAACTAATGAAAAACTGTTTTTT.

The chain combines TRBV30 with TRBJ1-1; tentatively, D is TRBD1 (5 bases). This CDR3 has 13 amino acids. Deletions cut 2 bases from V and 3 bases from J, with 10 bases between. The germline gives CDR1 GTSNPN, CDR2 SVGIG (reference sequence). Here the CDR3 reads CAWSSGGDTEAFF. The CDR3 region has the DNA TGTGCCTGGAGTTCCGGAGGGGACACTGAAGCTTTCTTT.

The V call is TRBV19, the J call TRBJ1-2; no definite D call. CDR1 LNHDA and CDR2 SQIVND come from the germline V gene (reference sequence). The CDR3 spans 15 residues. Trimming took off 2 bases at V and 0 bases at J, with 10 bases between the two ends. CDR3 sequence: CASSILGVANYGYTF. CDR3 in DNA: TGTGCCAGTAGTATACTCGGGGTAGCTAACTATGGCTACACCTTC.

This chain's CDR3 is CASSYDAGGVSYNEQFF. The CDR3 DNA reads as TGCGCCAGCAGCTATGATGCCGGGGGGGTCTCCTACAATGAGCAGTTCTTC. The chain combines TRBV5-1 with TRBJ2-1; 8 nucleotides match TRBD2. V dropped 3 bases and J dropped 0; count of bases not matched to a gene: 8. The germline gives CDR1 SGHRS, CDR2 YFSETQ. This CDR3 is 17 amino acids long. Drawing the rest from reference TRBV5-1 and TRBJ2-1, the complete variable domain is KAGVTQTPRYLIKTRGQQVTLSCSPISGHRSVSWYQQTPGQGLQFLFEYFSETQRNKGNFPGRFSGRQFSNSRSEMNVSTLELGDSALYLCASSYDAGGVSYNEQFFGPGTRLTVL.

The rearrangement joins TRBV28 to TRBJ1-4; D gene uncertain. Deletions cut 8 bases from V and 0 bases from J, with 16 bases between. Germline V gene lookup returns CDR1 MDHEN and CDR2 SYDVKM. The CDR3 has 16 residues. CDR3: CASGWTAGATNEKLFF. The CDR3 DNA reads TGTGCCAGCGGTTGGACGGCTGGGGCAACTAATGAAAAACTGTTTTTT.

The genes are TRBV4-1 and TRBJ2-4; 7 positions match TRBD1. V lost 2 bases and J lost 0; bases outside the gene matches: 7. The CDR3 has 17 amino acids. Germline CDR1 reads MGHRA; CDR2 reads YSYEKL. CDR3 nucleotide sequence: TGCGCCAGCAGCCAACCATACAGGGGCCTAGCCAAAAACATTCAGTACTTC. Protein sequence: CASSQPYRGLAKNIQYF.

The J gene is TRBJ2-7, the V gene TRBV6-5; D not resolved. Trimming stripped 8 bases from V and 7 bases from J, with 18 bases between. The CDR3 is 13 amino acids. CDR1 is MNHEY, CDR2 SVGAGI, per germline. This CDR3 is CASSETVGREQYF. CDR3 coding DNA: TGTGCCAGCTCCGAGACTGTCGGGCGGGAGCAGTACTTC.

V is TRBV7-2 and J is TRBJ1-2, with D possibly being TRBD1 (6 bases). This CDR3 region has 13 residues. V was pared by 3 bases and J by 8 bases, with 13 bases between. Germline V CDR1 and CDR2: SGHTA, FQGNSA. This chain's CDR3 is CASSLADSFGYTF. DNA for the CDR3: TGTGCCAGCAGCTTGGCGGACAGTTTCGGCTACACCTTC.

The chain links TRBV24-1 to TRBJ1-5; perhaps TRBD1 as D (6 bases). V was trimmed by 5 bases and J by 3 bases, leaving 10 bases between them. The CDR3 extends over 14 amino acids. Germline CDR1 is KGHDR and CDR2 is SFDVKD. The chain's CDR3 is CATSGTAPNQPQHF. DNA for the CDR3: TGTGCCACCAGTGGGACAGCGCCCAATCAGCCCCAGCATTTT.

This rearrangement joins TRBV5-8 to TRBJ1-2, with a possible D match to TRBD1 (5 bases). Looked up from germline, CDR1 is SGHTS and CDR2 is YDEGEE. This CDR3 has 15 residues. V was cut by 5 bases and J by 1 base, with 15 bases left in between. CDR3 in DNA: TGTGCCAGCAGGAACCGGGACGGCTATAACTATGGCTACACCTTC. It yields the protein CASRNRDGYNYGYTF. Variable domain in full (rest from reference TRBV5-8 and TRBJ1-2): EAGVTQSPTHLIKTRGQQATLRCSPISGHTSVYWYQQALGLGLQFLLWYDEGEERNRGNFPPRFSGRQFPNYSSELNVNALELEDSALYLCASRNRDGYNYGYTFGSGTRLTVV.

The rearrangement joins TRBV6-5 to TRBJ1-1; D gene ambiguous. CDR3 length: 14 residues. V shed 0 bases and J shed 1 base, with 6 bases lying between them. Germline V gene sequence: CDR1 MNHEY, CDR2 SVGAGI. The CDR3 loop reads CASSYSYENTEAFF. For the CDR3, the DNA is TGTGCCAGCAGTTACTCGTATGAGAACACTGAAGCTTTCTTT.

The genes are TRBV5-1 and TRBJ2-1, with D perhaps given as TRBD1 or TRBD2 (5 bases each). The CDR3 contains 14 residues. The V and J ends lost 1 base and 6 bases respectively, with 11 bases between them. Germline values: CDR1 SGHRS, CDR2 YFSETQ. CDR3 residues: CASSLFGTRNEQFF. In DNA, the CDR3 is TGCGCCAGCAGCTTGTTCGGGACGCGCAATGAGCAGTTCTTC.

J is TRBJ1-1 and V is TRBV9, with 7 bases fitting TRBD1. The ends lost 6 bases at V and 0 bases at J; junction bases unmatched: 5. Germline-derived CDR1 and CDR2 are SGDLS and YYNGEE. This CDR3 has 14 residues. The CDR3 DNA reads as TGTGCCAGCACCCAGGGACAGTTGAACACTGAAGCTTTCTTT. This translates into CASTQGQLNTEAFF.

The chain carries TRBV4-3 and TRBJ2-7; 10 nucleotides agree with TRBD2. J lost 1 base, V lost 0 bases, and 0 bases had no gene match. The germline gives CDR1 LGHNA, CDR2 YSLEER. The CDR3 is made up of 15 amino acids. The CDR3 bases are TGCGCCAGCAGCCAAGATAGCGGGGGGTCCTACGAGCAGTACTTC. Translating it yields CASSQDSGGSYEQYF.

The DNA of the CDR3 is TGTGCCAGCAGTGTTGGGGGGGGTAGGGCTGAAGCTTTCTTT. Encoded protein: CASSVGGGRAEAFF. The chain employs TRBV2 and TRBJ1-1; D may be TRBD1 (5 bases). V gave up 4 bases and J gave up 6 bases, with 15 bases separating them. In germline, CDR1 is SNHLY, CDR2 FYNNEI. This CDR3 is built from 14 residues.

The V and J genes are TRBV7-9 and TRBJ1-2, with TRBD1 matching over 7 bases. Germline V gene sequence: CDR1 SEHNR, CDR2 FQNEAQ (reference sequence). CDR3 size: 14 residues. After removal of 4 bases from V and 4 bases from J, the junction contained 6 bases not matched to a gene. The CDR3 sequence: CASSSLQGLYGYTF. CDR3 nucleotide sequence: TGTGCCAGCAGCTCACTACAGGGGCTCTATGGCTACACCTTC.

The CDR3 DNA reads as TGTGCCAGCAGCTTGGCCGGACAGGGATATCAGCCCCAGCATTTT. Amino acid sequence: CASSLAGQGYQPQHF. This chain joins TRBV5-8 and TRBJ1-5, with 8 bases lining up with TRBD1. Germline trimming cut 0 bases from V and 5 bases from J; bases unmatched to any gene: 4. The CDR3 loop spans 15 amino acids. The V gene's germline CDR1 is SGHTS and CDR2 YDEGEE.

This sequence joins TRBV10-2 and TRBJ2-2; 13 bases map to TRBD2. Germline V CDR1 and CDR2: WSHSY, SAAADI. V lost 7 bases and J lost 1; bases outside the gene matches: 6. This CDR3 has 17 residues. CDR3 protein: CASTVTSGGMNTGELFF. DNA of the CDR3: TGCGCCAGCACCGTGACTAGCGGGGGGATGAACACCGGGGAGCTGTTTTTT.